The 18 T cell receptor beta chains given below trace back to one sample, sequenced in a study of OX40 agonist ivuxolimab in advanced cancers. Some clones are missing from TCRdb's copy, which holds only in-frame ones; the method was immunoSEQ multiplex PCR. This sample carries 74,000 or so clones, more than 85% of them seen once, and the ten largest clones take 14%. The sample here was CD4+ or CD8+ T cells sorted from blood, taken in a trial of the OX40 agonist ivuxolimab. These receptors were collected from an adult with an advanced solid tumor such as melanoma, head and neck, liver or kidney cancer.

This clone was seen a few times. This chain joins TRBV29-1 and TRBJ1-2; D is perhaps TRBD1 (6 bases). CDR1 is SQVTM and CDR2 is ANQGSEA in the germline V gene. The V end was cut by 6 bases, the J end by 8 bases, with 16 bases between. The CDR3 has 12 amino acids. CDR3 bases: TGCAGCGTGGCACAGGGACCGCGGGGCTACACCTTC. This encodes CSVAQGPRGYTF.

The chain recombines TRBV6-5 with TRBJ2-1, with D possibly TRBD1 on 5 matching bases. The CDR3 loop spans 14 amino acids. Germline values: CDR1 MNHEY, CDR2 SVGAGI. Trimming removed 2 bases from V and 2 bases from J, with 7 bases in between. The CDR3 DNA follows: TGTGCCAGCAGTTACGGGGCTACCTACAATGAGCAGTTCTTC. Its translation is CASSYGATYNEQFF.

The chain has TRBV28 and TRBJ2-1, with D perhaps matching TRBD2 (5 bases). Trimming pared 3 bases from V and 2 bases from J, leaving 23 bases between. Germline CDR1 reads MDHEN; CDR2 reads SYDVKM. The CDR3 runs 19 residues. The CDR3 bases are TGTGCCAGCAGTTTGGCTCCCGAGGCCCCGGGATCCCCCTACAATGAGCAGTTCTTC. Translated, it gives CASSLAPEAPGSPYNEQFF.

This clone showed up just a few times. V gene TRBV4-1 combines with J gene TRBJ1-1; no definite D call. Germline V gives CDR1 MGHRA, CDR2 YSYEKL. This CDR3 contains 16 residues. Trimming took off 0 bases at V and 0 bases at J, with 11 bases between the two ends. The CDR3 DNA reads TGCGCCAGCAGCCAAGAACGACACCCCATGAACACTGAAGCTTTCTTT. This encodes CASSQERHPMNTEAFF.

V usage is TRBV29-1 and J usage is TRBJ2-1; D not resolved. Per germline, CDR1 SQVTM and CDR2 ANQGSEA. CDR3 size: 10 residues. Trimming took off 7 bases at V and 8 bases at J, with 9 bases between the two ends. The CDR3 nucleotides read TGCAGCGGCCTTATCTATGAGCAGTTCTTC. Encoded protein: CSGLIYEQFF.

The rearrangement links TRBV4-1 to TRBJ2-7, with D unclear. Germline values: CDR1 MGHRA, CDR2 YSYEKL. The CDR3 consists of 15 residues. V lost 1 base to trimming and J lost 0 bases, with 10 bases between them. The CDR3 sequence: CASSQVSVPSYEQYF. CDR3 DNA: TGCGCCAGCAGCCAAGTGAGCGTACCCTCCTACGAGCAGTACTTC.

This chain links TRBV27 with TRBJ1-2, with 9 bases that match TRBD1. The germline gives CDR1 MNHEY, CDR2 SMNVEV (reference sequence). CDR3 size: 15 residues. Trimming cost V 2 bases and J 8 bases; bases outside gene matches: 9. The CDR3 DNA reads TGTGCCAGCAGTTTAACCCCGGGACAGGGAAGCGGCTACACCTTC. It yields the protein CASSLTPGQGSGYTF.

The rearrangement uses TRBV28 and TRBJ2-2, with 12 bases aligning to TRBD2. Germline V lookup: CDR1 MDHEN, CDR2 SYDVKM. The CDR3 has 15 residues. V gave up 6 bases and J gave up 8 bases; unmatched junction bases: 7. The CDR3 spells CASSGLAGFSGELFF. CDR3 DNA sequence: TGTGCCAGCAGCGGACTAGCGGGATTTTCTGGGGAGCTGTTTTTT. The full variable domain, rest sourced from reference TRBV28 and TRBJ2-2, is DVKVTQSSRYLVKRTGEKVFLECVQDMDHENMFWYRQDPGLGLRLIYFSYDVKMKEKGDIPEGYSVSREKKERFSLILESASTNQTSMYLCASSGLAGFSGELFFGEGSRLTVL.

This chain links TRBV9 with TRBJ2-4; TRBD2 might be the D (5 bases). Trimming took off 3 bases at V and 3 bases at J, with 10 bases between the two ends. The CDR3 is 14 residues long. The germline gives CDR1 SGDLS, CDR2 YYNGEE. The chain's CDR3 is CASSAGSGKNIQYF. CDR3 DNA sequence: TGTGCCAGCAGCGCGGGGTCGGGCAAAAACATTCAGTACTTC.

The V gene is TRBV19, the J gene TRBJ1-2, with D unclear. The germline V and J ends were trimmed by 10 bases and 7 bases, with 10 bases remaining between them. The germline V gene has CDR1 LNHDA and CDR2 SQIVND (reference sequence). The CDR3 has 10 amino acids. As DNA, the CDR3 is TGTGCCACTCATGAGGGTGGCTACACCTTC. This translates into CATHEGGYTF. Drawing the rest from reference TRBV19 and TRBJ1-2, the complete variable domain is DGGITQSPKYLFRKEGQNVTLSCEQNLNHDAMYWYRQDPGQGLRLIYYSQIVNDFQKGDIAEGYSVSREKKESFPLTVTSAQKNPTAFYLCATHEGGYTFGSGTRLTVV.

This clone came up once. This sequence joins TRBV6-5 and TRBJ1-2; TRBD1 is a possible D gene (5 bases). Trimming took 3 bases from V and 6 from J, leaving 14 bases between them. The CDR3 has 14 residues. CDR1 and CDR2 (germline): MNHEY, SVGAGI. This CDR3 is CASSYQGWENGYTF. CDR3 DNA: TGTGCCAGCAGTTATCAGGGCTGGGAGAATGGCTACACCTTC.

CDR3 region: CASSLAGVTGELFF. The CDR3 nucleotides read TGTGCCAGCAGCTTAGCGGGGGTCACCGGGGAGCTGTTTTTT. The chain recombines TRBV7-6 with TRBJ2-2; D may be TRBD1 or TRBD2 (5 bases each). The V end lost 0 bases, the J end lost 4 bases, and 6 bases lay between the germline ends. Germline CDR1 reads SGHVS; CDR2 reads FNYEAQ. There are 14 residues in the CDR3. Looking up the rest from reference TRBV7-6 and TRBJ2-2 gives the full variable domain: GAGVSQSPRYKVTKRGQDVALRCDPISGHVSLYWYRQALGQGPEFLTYFNYEAQQDKSGLPNDRFSAERPEGSISTLTIQRTEQRDSAMYRCASSLAGVTGELFFGEGSRLTVL.

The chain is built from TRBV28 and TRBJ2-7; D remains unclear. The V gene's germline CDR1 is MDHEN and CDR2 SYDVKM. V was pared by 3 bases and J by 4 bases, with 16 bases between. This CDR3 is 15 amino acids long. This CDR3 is CASSFHPTTGYEQYF. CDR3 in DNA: TGTGCCAGCAGTTTCCATCCGACGACGGGTTACGAGCAGTACTTC.

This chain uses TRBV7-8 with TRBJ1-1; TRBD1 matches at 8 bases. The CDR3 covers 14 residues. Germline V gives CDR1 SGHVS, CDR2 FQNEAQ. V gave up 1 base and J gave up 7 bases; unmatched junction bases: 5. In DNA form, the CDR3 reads TGTGCCAGCAGCTTAGGGACAGGGCAGGTTGAAGCTTTCTTT. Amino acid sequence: CASSLGTGQVEAFF.

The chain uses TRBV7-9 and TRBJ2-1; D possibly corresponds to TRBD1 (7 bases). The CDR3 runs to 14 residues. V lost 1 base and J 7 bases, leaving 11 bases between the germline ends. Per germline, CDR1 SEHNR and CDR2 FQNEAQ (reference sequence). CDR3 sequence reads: CASSLVEGANEQFF. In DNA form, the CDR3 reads TGTGCCAGCAGCTTAGTGGAGGGGGCGAATGAGCAGTTCTTC.

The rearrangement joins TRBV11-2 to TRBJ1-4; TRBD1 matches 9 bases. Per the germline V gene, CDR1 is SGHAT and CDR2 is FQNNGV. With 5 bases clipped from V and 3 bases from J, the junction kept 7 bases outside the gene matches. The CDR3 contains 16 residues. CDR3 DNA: TGTGCCAGCAGCCCAACACAGGGGGCGCCTAATGAAAAACTGTTTTTT. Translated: CASSPTQGAPNEKLFF.

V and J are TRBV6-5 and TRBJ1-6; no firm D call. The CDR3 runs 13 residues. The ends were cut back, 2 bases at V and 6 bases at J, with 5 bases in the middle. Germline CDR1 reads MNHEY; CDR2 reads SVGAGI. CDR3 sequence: CASSYASNSPLHF. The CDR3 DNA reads TGTGCCAGCAGTTACGCCTCTAATTCACCCCTCCACTTT.

Here the CDR3 reads CASSFVTGEGYTF. As DNA, the CDR3 is TGTGCCAGCAGTTTCGTAACGGGTGAGGGCTACACCTTC. The chain has TRBV27 and TRBJ1-2; D not certain. Between the trimmed V and J ends, which lost 3 bases and 8 bases, there was a span of 13 bases. This CDR3 is built from 13 residues. Germline CDR1 MNHEY, CDR2 SMNVEV (reference sequence).